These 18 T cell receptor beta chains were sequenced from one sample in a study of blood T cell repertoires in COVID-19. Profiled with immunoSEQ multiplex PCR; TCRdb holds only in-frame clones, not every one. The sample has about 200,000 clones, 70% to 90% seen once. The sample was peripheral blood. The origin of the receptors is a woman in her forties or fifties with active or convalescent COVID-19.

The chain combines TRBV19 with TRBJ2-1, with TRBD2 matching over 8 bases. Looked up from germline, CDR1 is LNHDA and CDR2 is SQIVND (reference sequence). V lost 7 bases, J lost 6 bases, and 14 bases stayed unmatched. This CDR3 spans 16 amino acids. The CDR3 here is CASTNRGGLGSNEQFF. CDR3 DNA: TGTGCCAGTACCAATCGGGGGGGCCTGGGGAGCAATGAGCAGTTCTTC.

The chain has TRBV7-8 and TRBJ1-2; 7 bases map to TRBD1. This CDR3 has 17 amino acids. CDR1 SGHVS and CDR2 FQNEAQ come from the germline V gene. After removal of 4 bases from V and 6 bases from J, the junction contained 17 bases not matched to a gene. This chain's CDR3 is CASSSSTGPANYDGYTF. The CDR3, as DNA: TGTGCCAGCAGCTCCTCGACAGGGCCGGCGAATTATGATGGCTACACCTTC.

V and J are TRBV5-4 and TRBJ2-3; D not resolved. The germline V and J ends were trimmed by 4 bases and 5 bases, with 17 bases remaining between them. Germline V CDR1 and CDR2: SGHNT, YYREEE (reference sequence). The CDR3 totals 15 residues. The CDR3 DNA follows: TGTGCCAGCAGCCTTTCCCCCCTTTCCCTAGATACGCAGTATTTT. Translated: CASSLSPLSLDTQYF.

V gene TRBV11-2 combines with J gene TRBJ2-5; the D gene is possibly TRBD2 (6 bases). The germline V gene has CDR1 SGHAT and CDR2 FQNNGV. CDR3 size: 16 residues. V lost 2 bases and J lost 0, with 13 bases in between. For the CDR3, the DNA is TGTGCCAGCAGCTTAAGGAGGGGACTTGACCAAGAGACCCAGTACTTC. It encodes CASSLRRGLDQETQYF.

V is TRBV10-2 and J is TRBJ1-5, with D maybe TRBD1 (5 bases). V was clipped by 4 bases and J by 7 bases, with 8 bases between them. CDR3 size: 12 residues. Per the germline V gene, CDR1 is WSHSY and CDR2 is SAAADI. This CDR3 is CASSGQYQPQHF. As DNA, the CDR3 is TGCGCCAGCAGTGGACAGTACCAGCCCCAGCATTTT.

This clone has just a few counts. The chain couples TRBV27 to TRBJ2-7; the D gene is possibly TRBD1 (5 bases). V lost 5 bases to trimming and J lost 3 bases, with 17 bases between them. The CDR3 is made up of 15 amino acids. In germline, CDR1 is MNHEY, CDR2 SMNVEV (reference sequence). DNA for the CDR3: TGTGCCAGCAGTCCCCTAAAGGGGTTAGTCTACGAGCAGTACTTC. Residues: CASSPLKGLVYEQYF.

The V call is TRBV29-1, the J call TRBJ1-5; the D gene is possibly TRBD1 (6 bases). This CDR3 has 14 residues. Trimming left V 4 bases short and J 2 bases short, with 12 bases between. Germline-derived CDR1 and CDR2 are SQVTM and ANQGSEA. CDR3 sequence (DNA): TGCAGCGTTGGGGTTGGGGGCGGCAATCAGCCCCAGCATTTT. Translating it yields CSVGVGGGNQPQHF.

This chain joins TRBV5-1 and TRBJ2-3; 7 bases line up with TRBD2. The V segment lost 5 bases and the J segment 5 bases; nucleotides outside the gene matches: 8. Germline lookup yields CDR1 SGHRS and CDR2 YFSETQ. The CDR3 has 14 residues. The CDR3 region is CASSLGRVGDTQYF. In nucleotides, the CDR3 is TGCGCCAGCAGTCTGGGGAGGGTGGGAGATACGCAGTATTTT.

The CDR3 is CASSNGGHLINYGYTF. The CDR3 bases are TGTGCCAGCAGCAATGGGGGACACTTAATTAACTATGGCTACACCTTC. This chain links TRBV3-1 (or the pseudogene TRBV3-2) with TRBJ1-2; a possible D gene is TRBD1 (6 bases). CDR1 is LGHDT, CDR2 YNNKEL, per germline (reference sequence). The CDR3 spans 16 residues. V was trimmed by 5 bases and J by 1 base, leaving 17 bases between them.

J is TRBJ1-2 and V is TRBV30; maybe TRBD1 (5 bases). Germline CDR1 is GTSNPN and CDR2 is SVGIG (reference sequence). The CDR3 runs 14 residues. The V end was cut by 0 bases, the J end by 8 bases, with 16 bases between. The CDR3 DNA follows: TGTGCCTGGAGTGTGCGGAGGGGAGGCCGGGGCTACACCTTC. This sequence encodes CAWSVRRGGRGYTF.

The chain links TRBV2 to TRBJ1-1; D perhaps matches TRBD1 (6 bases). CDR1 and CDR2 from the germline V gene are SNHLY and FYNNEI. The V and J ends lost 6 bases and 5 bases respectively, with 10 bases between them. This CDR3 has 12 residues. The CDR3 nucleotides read TGTGCCAGCAGAAGAACAGGGACTGAAGCTTTCTTT. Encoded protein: CASRRTGTEAFF.

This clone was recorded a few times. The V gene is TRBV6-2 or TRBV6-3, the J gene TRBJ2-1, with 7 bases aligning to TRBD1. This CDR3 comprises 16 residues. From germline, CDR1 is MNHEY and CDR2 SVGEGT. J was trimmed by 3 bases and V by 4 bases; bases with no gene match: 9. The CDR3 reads CASSSPGQGDYNEQFF. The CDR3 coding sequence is TGTGCCAGCAGTTCTCCGGGGCAGGGGGACTACAATGAGCAGTTCTTC.

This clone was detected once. CDR3 sequence: CASSWDRALSYGYTF. For the CDR3, the DNA is TGTGCCAGCAGTTGGGACAGGGCTTTGAGCTATGGCTACACCTTC. The chain couples TRBV6-2 or TRBV6-3 to TRBJ1-2; 9 nucleotides line up with TRBD1. In germline, CDR1 is MNHEY, CDR2 SVGEGT. The trim removed 4 bases at V and 4 bases at J, leaving 7 bases unmatched. The CDR3 sequence is 15 residues long.

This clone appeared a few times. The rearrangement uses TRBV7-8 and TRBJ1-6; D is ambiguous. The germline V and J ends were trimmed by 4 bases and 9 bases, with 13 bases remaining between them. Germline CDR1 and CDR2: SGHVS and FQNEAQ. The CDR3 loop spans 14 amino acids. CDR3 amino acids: CASSSAPSGSPLHF. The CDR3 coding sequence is TGTGCCAGCAGCTCCGCCCCAAGCGGTTCACCCCTCCACTTT.

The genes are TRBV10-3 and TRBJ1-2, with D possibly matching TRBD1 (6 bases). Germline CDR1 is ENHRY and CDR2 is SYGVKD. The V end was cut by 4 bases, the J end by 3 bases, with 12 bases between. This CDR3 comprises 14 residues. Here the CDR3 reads CAISGGDKHYGYTF. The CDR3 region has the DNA TGTGCCATCAGTGGAGGGGACAAGCACTATGGCTACACCTTC.

The CDR3 sequence: CASSRTAVQETQYF. The CDR3 coding sequence is TGTGCCAGCAGCCGGACTGCCGTCCAAGAGACCCAGTACTTC. The chain employs TRBV2 and TRBJ2-5; maybe TRBD2 (5 bases). This CDR3 region has 14 residues. V lost 6 bases, J lost 1 base, and 12 bases lay in between. Germline V lookup: CDR1 SNHLY, CDR2 FYNNEI.

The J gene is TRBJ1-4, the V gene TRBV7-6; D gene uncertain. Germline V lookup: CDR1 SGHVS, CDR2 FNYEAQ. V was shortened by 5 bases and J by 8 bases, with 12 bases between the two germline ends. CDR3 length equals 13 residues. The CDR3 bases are TGTGCCAGCAGCCCCTTGCGAAGAGAAAAACTGTTTTTT. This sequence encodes CASSPLRREKLFF.

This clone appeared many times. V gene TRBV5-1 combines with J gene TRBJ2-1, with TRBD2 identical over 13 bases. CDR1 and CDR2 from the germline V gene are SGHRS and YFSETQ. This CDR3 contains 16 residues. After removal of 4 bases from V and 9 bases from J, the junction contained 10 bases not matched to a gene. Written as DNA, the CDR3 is TGCGCCAGCAGCGCCGGTACTAGCGGGAGGGCTAGTGAGCAGTTCTTC. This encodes CASSAGTSGRASEQFF. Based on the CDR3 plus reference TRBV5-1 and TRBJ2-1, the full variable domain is KAGVTQTPRYLIKTRGQQVTLSCSPISGHRSVSWYQQTPGQGLQFLFEYFSETQRNKGNFPGRFSGRQFSNSRSEMNVSTLELGDSALYLCASSAGTSGRASEQFFGPGTRLTVL.